The 22 T cell receptor beta chains given below trace back to one sample, sequenced in a study of T-cell reconstitution after alpha-beta-depleted transplantation in children. A TCRbeta library incorporating unique molecular identifiers was prepared. TCRdb reprocessed the PCR reads with MiXCR, giving one entry per CDR3 protein. The sample records around 370,000 distinct CDR3 sequences, about a tenth being singletons. Sequencing was performed on PBMCs from the stem cell graft donor, taken from the stem cell graft. The receptors were gathered from a human donor who donated a stem cell graft to a child with acute lymphoblastic leukemia.

This clonotype was found many times. This sequence joins TRBV7-3 and TRBJ2-1, with a possible D match to TRBD2 (5 bases). This CDR3 is 12 amino acids long. V was cut by 4 bases and J by 6 bases, with 7 bases left in between. CDR1 SGHTA and CDR2 FQGTGA come from the germline V gene. The CDR3 spells CASSSGSNEQFF. Here the CDR3 DNA reads TGTGCCAGCAGCTCGGGGTCCAATGAGCAGTTCTTC.

The V and J genes are TRBV11-2 and TRBJ2-5; 12 bases are a match to TRBD2. Germline values: CDR1 SGHAT, CDR2 FQNNGV. This CDR3 has 15 residues. V dropped 5 bases and J dropped 5; count of bases not matched to a gene: 6. The CDR3 protein is CASSPRLAGAETQYF. CDR3 DNA sequence: TGTGCCAGCAGCCCTCGACTAGCGGGAGCGGAGACCCAGTACTTC.

The V and J genes are TRBV12-3 or TRBV12-4 and TRBJ2-5; D is uncertain. The CDR3 extends over 14 amino acids. The V end lost 2 bases, the J end lost 2 bases, and 9 bases lay between the germline ends. The CDR3 spells CASSLYLEQETQYF. The CDR3 nucleotides read TGTGCCAGCAGTTTATACCTAGAACAAGAGACCCAGTACTTC.

In its sample, this clonotype was seen a few times. The chain is built from TRBV7-9 and TRBJ1-6; D perhaps matches TRBD1 (6 bases). Trimming took off 0 bases at V and 5 bases at J, with 8 bases between the two ends. This CDR3 is built from 15 residues. CDR1 is SEHNR, CDR2 FQNEAQ, per germline (reference sequence). CDR3 sequence reads: CASSLAQGHNSPLHF. CDR3 DNA sequence: TGTGCCAGCAGCTTAGCACAGGGTCATAATTCACCCCTCCACTTT.

This clonotype came up a few times. The chain carries TRBV7-3 and TRBJ2-2, with D unresolved. This CDR3 has 14 amino acids. Trimming stripped 5 bases from V and 7 bases from J, with 14 bases between. The germline CDR1 and CDR2 sequences are SGHTA and FQGTGA. The CDR3 nucleotides read TGTGCCAGCAGCCCTTGGCTTGTCGGCGGGGAGCTGTTTTTT. It yields the protein CASSPWLVGGELFF.

This clonotype has only a few counts. The V gene is TRBV5-1, the J gene TRBJ2-6; 9 bases are shared with TRBD1. Unmatched junction bases numbered 12, after V lost 4 bases and J lost 1 base. The CDR3 spans 19 residues. Germline lookup yields CDR1 SGHRS and CDR2 YFSETQ. CDR3 coding DNA: TGCGCCAGCAGCCACGAGACAGGGGGGCTCGGATCTGGGGCCAACGTCCTGACTTTC. This translates into CASSHETGGLGSGANVLTF. The full variable domain, its missing parts supplied by reference TRBV5-1 and TRBJ2-6, is KAGVTQTPRYLIKTRGQQVTLSCSPISGHRSVSWYQQTPGQGLQFLFEYFSETQRNKGNFPGRFSGRQFSNSRSEMNVSTLELGDSALYLCASSHETGGLGSGANVLTFGAGSRLTVL.

This clonotype was recorded many times. The chain uses TRBV28 and TRBJ1-2; D gene ambiguous. Per the germline V gene, CDR1 is MDHEN and CDR2 is SYDVKM. The CDR3 extends over 13 amino acids. V lost 4 bases, J lost 4 bases, and 10 bases lay in between. The CDR3 region is CASSSLVGYGYTF. As DNA, the CDR3 is TGTGCCAGCAGTTCCCTAGTCGGCTATGGCTACACCTTC.

CDR3 loop: CSARGAPPATGRYNEKLFF. The CDR3 nucleotides read TGCAGTGCTAGAGGCGCCCCGCCCGCAACGGGGAGGTATAATGAAAAACTGTTTTTT. The chain has TRBV20-1 and TRBJ1-4; D gene ambiguous. CDR3 length: 19 amino acids. Germline lookup yields CDR1 DFQATT and CDR2 SNEGSKA (reference sequence). V was pared by 1 base and J by 4 bases, with 25 bases between.

This clonotype was counted between two and nine times. The V call is TRBV12-3 or TRBV12-4, the J call TRBJ2-2, with a tentative D call TRBD1 (6 bases). Trimming cost V 5 bases and J 4 bases, with 14 bases left between them. CDR3 length: 15 amino acids. The CDR3 sequence: CASSRRQVSTGELFF. The CDR3 DNA is TGTGCCAGCAGTCGTCGACAGGTCTCCACCGGGGAGCTGTTTTTT.

This chain joins TRBV7-9 and TRBJ2-7; tentative D call: TRBD2 (7 bases). CDR1 and CDR2 (germline): SEHNR, FQNEAQ (reference sequence). V was shortened by 4 bases and J by 2 bases, with 27 bases between the two germline ends. The CDR3 sequence is 19 residues long. The CDR3 nucleotides read TGTGCCAGCAGCTCAGGGAGGGTACAGGGACCCTTAATCCCCTACGAGCAGTACTTC. This translates into CASSSGRVQGPLIPYEQYF.

This clonotype was observed a handful of times. The chain has TRBV10-3 and TRBJ2-2; 9 bases map to TRBD2. CDR3 length: 17 residues. Losses at the gene ends were 6 bases for V and 2 bases for J; bases not matched to a gene: 10. Germline CDR1 is ENHRY and CDR2 is SYGVKD. The CDR3 coding sequence is TGTGCCATCAGGTTGGCCGGGACTAGCCGAAACACCGGGGAGCTGTTTTTT. It translates to CAIRLAGTSRNTGELFF.

J is TRBJ2-2 and V is TRBV28; D uncertain. V was trimmed by 7 bases and J by 2 bases, leaving 8 bases between them. This CDR3 spans 13 amino acids. Looked up from germline, CDR1 is MDHEN and CDR2 is SYDVKM. DNA of the CDR3: TGTGCCAGCACGGAGAGCAACACCGGGGAGCTGTTTTTT. Encoded protein: CASTESNTGELFF.

The table lists this clonotype with a few counts. The rearrangement uses TRBV5-1 and TRBJ2-1; D gene unclear. The CDR3 extends over 15 amino acids. Germline V CDR1 and CDR2: SGHRS, YFSETQ. The V end lost 0 bases, the J end lost 4 bases, and 11 bases lay between the germline ends. The CDR3 loop is CASSLEALSYNEQFF. CDR3 DNA sequence: TGCGCCAGCAGCTTGGAGGCCCTTTCTTACAATGAGCAGTTCTTC.

The table lists this clonotype with many counts. The chain couples TRBV29-1 to TRBJ2-1; 7 nucleotides line up with TRBD1. V was pared by 6 bases and J by 2 bases, with 7 bases of the junction left unmatched. This CDR3 has 14 amino acids. The germline CDR1 and CDR2 sequences are SQVTM and ANQGSEA. This CDR3 is CSVTGTATYNEQFF. The CDR3 DNA reads as TGCAGCGTAACCGGGACAGCCACCTACAATGAGCAGTTCTTC.

The gene calls are TRBV6-1 and TRBJ2-3; D may be TRBD2 (6 bases). Germline CDR1 MNHNS, CDR2 SASEGT. The germline V and J ends were trimmed by 3 bases and 0 bases, with 10 bases remaining between them. CDR3 size: 15 residues. The CDR3 bases are TGTGCCAGCAGTGATGGGGGGAGCAGCACAGATACGCAGTATTTT. Translating gives CASSDGGSSTDTQYF.

This clonotype showed up just a few times. This chain links TRBV12-3 or TRBV12-4 with TRBJ2-3; 7 bases are shared with TRBD2. The CDR3 length is 13 residues. Unmatched junction bases numbered 4, after V lost 5 bases and J lost 5 bases. CDR3 protein: CASSTGGRDTQYF. DNA of the CDR3: TGTGCCAGCAGTACGGGAGGTAGAGATACGCAGTATTTT.

This clonotype has a count of ten or more. The chain links TRBV14 to TRBJ2-3; D is undetermined. Between the trimmed V and J ends, which lost 1 base and 0 bases, there was a span of 2 bases. Germline V lookup: CDR1 SGHDN, CDR2 FVKESK. The CDR3 covers 13 residues. In nucleotides, the CDR3 is TGTGCCAGCAGCCAAGTTAGCACAGATACGCAGTATTTT. This encodes CASSQVSTDTQYF.

This clonotype was observed many times. The V and J genes are TRBV7-6 and TRBJ1-1, with a possible D match to TRBD1 (6 bases). Per the germline V gene, CDR1 is SGHVS and CDR2 is FNYEAQ. The V gene lost 6 bases and the J gene lost 3 bases, with 14 bases spanning the gap. The length of the CDR3 is 14 residues. CDR3 protein: CASRLHRDHTEAFF. The CDR3 DNA reads TGTGCCAGCAGGCTTCACAGGGACCACACTGAAGCTTTCTTT.

This clonotype was seen many times. The chain is built from TRBV7-2 and TRBJ2-1, with 7 bases matching TRBD2. Germline V gene sequence: CDR1 SGHTA, CDR2 FQGNSA. V was clipped by 6 bases and J by 1 base; unmatched bases: 9. This CDR3 has 16 residues. CDR3 sequence reads: CASSPTGTISYNEQFF. CDR3 nucleotides: TGTGCCAGCAGTCCGACCGGGACTATTTCCTACAATGAGCAGTTCTTC.

This clonotype has more than one count but fewer than ten. The chain links TRBV20-1 to TRBJ2-7, with 7 bases that match TRBD1. CDR1 DFQATT and CDR2 SNEGSKA come from the germline V gene (reference sequence). The CDR3 runs to 14 residues. V gave up 3 bases and J gave up 3 bases; unmatched junction bases: 8. The CDR3, as DNA: TGCAGTGCTAGGGAAGGGGGCGATATCTACGAGCAGTACTTC. Amino acid sequence: CSAREGGDIYEQYF.

Ten or more counts support this clonotype. The chain combines TRBV12-3 or TRBV12-4 with TRBJ1-3; weak D call: TRBD1 (5 bases). V shed 1 base and J shed 0 bases, with 7 bases lying between them. The CDR3 is 15 residues long. The DNA of the CDR3 is TGTGCCAGCAGTTTAGGGACACCCTCTGGAAACACCATATATTTT. Protein sequence: CASSLGTPSGNTIYF.

This clonotype was recorded many times. The chain combines TRBV12-3 or TRBV12-4 with TRBJ1-2, with D possibly TRBD1 on 6 matching bases. The CDR3 sequence is 14 residues long. With 1 base removed from V and 5 bases from J, the gap between germline ends came to 11 bases. CDR3 in amino acids: CASSLDRVVYGYTF. DNA of the CDR3: TGTGCCAGCAGTTTAGACAGGGTAGTTTATGGCTACACCTTC.